This entry lists 20 T cell receptor beta chains sequenced from one sample in a study of cytomegalovirus exposure and HLA in healthy donors. The PCR used 60 Vbeta and 13 Jbeta primers. Measured with immunoSEQ multiplex PCR; TCRdb has only the in-frame clones, and not every one. In the table there are approximately 170,000 clones, 65% to 85% of which are singletons. The sample was PBMCs. Receptors originate from a woman between 40 and 50 years old in good health and CMV-seropositive.

In this sample, this clone turned up once. The rearrangement uses TRBV2 and TRBJ1-1, with a possible D match to TRBD1 (5 bases). The CDR3 loop spans 13 amino acids. Trimming took off 3 bases at V and 6 bases at J, with 11 bases between the two ends. Germline V gene sequence: CDR1 SNHLY, CDR2 FYNNEI. This chain's CDR3 is CASSEVGGAEAFF. CDR3 DNA: TGTGCCAGCAGTGAGGTGGGAGGGGCTGAAGCTTTCTTT.

The chain joins TRBV15 to TRBJ1-6; maybe TRBD1 (6 bases). CDR1 and CDR2 from the germline V gene are LNHNV and YYDKDF (reference sequence). V was pared by 0 bases and J by 10 bases, with 16 bases between. This CDR3 spans 16 amino acids. For the CDR3, the DNA is TGTGCCACCAGCAGAGAAATTGCCAGGGGAGACTCACCCCTCCACTTT. The encoded protein is CATSREIARGDSPLHF.

The V call is TRBV7-2, the J call TRBJ2-2; maybe TRBD2 (7 bases). The germline gives CDR1 SGHTA, CDR2 FQGNSA. V shed 2 bases and J shed 7 bases, with 17 bases lying between them. This CDR3 comprises 16 residues. As DNA, the CDR3 is TGTGCCAGCAGCTTATCCCCCGGGGGGCGTATCGGGGAGCTGTTTTTT. Translated: CASSLSPGGRIGELFF.

V and J are TRBV28 and TRBJ1-5, with 7 bases identical to TRBD1. The CDR3 covers 15 residues. V dropped 3 bases and J dropped 6; count of bases not matched to a gene: 8. The germline gives CDR1 MDHEN, CDR2 SYDVKM. The CDR3 here is CASSLTGYYGQPQHF. As DNA, the CDR3 is TGTGCCAGCAGTTTGACAGGGTATTACGGTCAGCCCCAGCATTTT.

The V call is TRBV5-6, the J call TRBJ2-1; D call uncertain. V was cut by 0 bases and J by 0 bases, with 10 bases left in between. The length of the CDR3 is 16 residues. Germline V CDR1 and CDR2: SGHDT, YYEEEE. The chain's CDR3 is CASSLETISSYNEQFF. The CDR3 DNA reads TGTGCCAGCAGCTTGGAAACGATCAGCTCCTACAATGAGCAGTTCTTC.

The chain has TRBV14 and TRBJ2-1; 9 positions match TRBD2. J gave up 3 bases and V 1 base, and 4 bases lay outside the gene matches. The CDR3 loop spans 16 amino acids. Germline CDR1 SGHDN, CDR2 FVKESK. CDR3 amino acids: CASSQVAGGLYNEQFF. The CDR3 region has the DNA TGTGCCAGCAGCCAAGTGGCGGGGGGGCTCTACAATGAGCAGTTCTTC.

The V and J genes are TRBV6-5 and TRBJ2-5; 8 bases map to TRBD2. The V gene end was trimmed by 0 bases and the J gene end by 3 bases; junction bases not matched to a gene: 0. Germline V lookup: CDR1 MNHEY, CDR2 SVGAGI. CDR3 length equals 14 residues. The CDR3 DNA sequence: TGTGCCAGCAGTTACTCTAGCGGGGAAGAGACCCAGTACTTC. Its protein is CASSYSSGEETQYF.

This sequence joins TRBV30 and TRBJ1-1, with D perhaps TRBD1 (5 bases). There are 14 residues in the CDR3. Trimming took off 0 bases at V and 10 bases at J, with 18 bases between the two ends. Germline CDR1 reads GTSNPN; CDR2 reads SVGIG (reference sequence). In DNA form, the CDR3 reads TGTGCCTGGAGTGTACGGGGGAATGGAGTTAGAGCTTTCTTT. Its protein product is CAWSVRGNGVRAFF.

The chain employs TRBV10-1 and TRBJ1-3, with 9 positions matching TRBD1. This CDR3 has 13 amino acids. Germline CDR1 reads WNHNN; CDR2 reads SYGVQD (reference sequence). V was pared by 8 bases and J by 8 bases, with 7 bases of the junction left unmatched. The CDR3 DNA sequence: TGCGCCAGCTCAAGCCGGGACAGGGACACCATATATTTT. As protein: CASSSRDRDTIYF.

This chain links TRBV27 with TRBJ2-5, with TRBD2 matching 12 bases. V gave up 10 bases and J gave up 5 bases; unmatched junction bases: 2. The CDR3 contains 12 residues. Per germline, CDR1 MNHEY and CDR2 SMNVEV (reference sequence). CDR3 nucleotides: TGTGCCACCGGACTAGCGGGGGAGACCCAGTACTTC. It specifies CATGLAGETQYF.

The J gene is TRBJ2-1, the V gene TRBV30; 7 nucleotides line up with TRBD1. V gave up 0 bases and J gave up 2 bases; unmatched junction bases: 4. The CDR3 has 15 residues. CDR1 GTSNPN and CDR2 SVGIG come from the germline V gene (reference sequence). The CDR3 DNA reads TGTGCCTGGAGTGTACCAGGGGGTCCCTACAATGAGCAGTTCTTC. Its translation is CAWSVPGGPYNEQFF.

This clone has only a few counts. This chain links TRBV5-5 with TRBJ1-1; D unresolved. Trimming removed 0 bases from V and 0 bases from J, with 6 bases in between. CDR1 is SGHKS, CDR2 YYEKEE, per germline (reference sequence). The CDR3 totals 14 residues. The CDR3 loop reads CASSLATLNTEAFF. The CDR3 DNA is TGTGCCAGCAGCTTGGCGACATTGAACACTGAAGCTTTCTTT.

This clone was seen just once. The chain combines TRBV27 with TRBJ2-1; D uncertain. The length of the CDR3 is 15 residues. CDR1 is MNHEY, CDR2 SMNVEV, per germline (reference sequence). V shed 3 bases and J shed 7 bases, with 16 bases lying between them. Here the CDR3 DNA reads TGTGCCAGCAGTTTCTCGTGGCAGGTTAATAATGAGCAGTTCTTC. Encoded protein: CASSFSWQVNNEQFF.

The chain is built from TRBV4-3 and TRBJ2-3; D may be TRBD2 (6 bases). There are 15 residues in the CDR3. Germline CDR1 and CDR2: LGHNA and YSLEER. V lost 4 bases and J 1 base, leaving 12 bases between the germline ends. Written as DNA, the CDR3 is TGCGCCAGCAGCCGGGGCCGCGGGGGCACAGATACGCAGTATTTT. Protein: CASSRGRGGTDTQYF.

V usage is TRBV9 and J usage is TRBJ1-3; D may be TRBD1 (5 bases). Trimming pared 3 bases from V and 4 bases from J, leaving 17 bases between. This CDR3 has 16 amino acids. From germline, CDR1 is SGDLS and CDR2 YYNGEE. The CDR3 spells CASSAPNSGKGNTIYF. The CDR3, as DNA: TGTGCCAGCAGCGCCCCAAACTCAGGGAAAGGAAACACCATATATTTT.

The rearrangement joins TRBV7-8 to TRBJ2-1, with TRBD2 identical over 8 bases. Trimming removed 8 bases from V and 1 base from J; junction bases left unmatched: 10. CDR1 and CDR2 (germline): SGHVS, FQNEAQ. This CDR3 has 16 residues. The CDR3 reads CASGVFPSGSYNEQFF. In DNA, the CDR3 is TGTGCCAGCGGGGTCTTTCCTAGCGGGTCCTACAATGAGCAGTTCTTC.

This rearrangement joins TRBV11-2 to TRBJ2-3; the match to TRBD2 covers 9 bases. Germline trimming cut 5 bases from V and 0 bases from J; bases unmatched to any gene: 3. CDR3 length: 15 residues. Germline CDR1 reads SGHAT; CDR2 reads FQNNGV. The CDR3 is CASSGTSGSTDTQYF. The CDR3, as DNA: TGTGCCAGCAGCGGAACTAGCGGGAGCACAGATACGCAGTATTTT.

V and J are TRBV5-4 and TRBJ2-3; D call uncertain. V was trimmed by 5 bases and J by 0 bases, leaving 13 bases between them. The CDR3 runs to 15 residues. Per the germline V gene, CDR1 is SGHNT and CDR2 is YYREEE (reference sequence). CDR3 residues: CASRPTTASTDTQYF. DNA of the CDR3: TGTGCCAGCAGGCCCACTACGGCGAGCACAGATACGCAGTATTTT. The full variable domain, with the rest looked up from reference TRBV5-4 and TRBJ2-3, is ETGVTQSPTHLIKTRGQQVTLRCSSQSGHNTVSWYQQALGQGPQFIFQYYREEENGRGNFPPRFSGLQFPNYSSELNVNALELDDSALYLCASRPTTASTDTQYFGPGTRLTVL.

The CDR3: CASSMRDEQFF. The CDR3 DNA follows: TGTGCCAGTAGTATGCGTGATGAGCAGTTCTTC. This rearrangement joins TRBV19 to TRBJ2-1; D ambiguous. Trimming stripped 3 bases from V and 8 bases from J, with 5 bases between. Germline V lookup: CDR1 LNHDA, CDR2 SQIVND (reference sequence). CDR3 length: 11 residues.

This clone showed up just once. The V call is TRBV6-5, the J call TRBJ1-2; 9 bases align to TRBD1. Trimming cost V 4 bases and J 0 bases; bases outside gene matches: 6. CDR3 length equals 16 residues. Germline values: CDR1 MNHEY, CDR2 SVGAGI. This CDR3 reads CASSSLRTGANYGYTF. CDR3 sequence (DNA): TGTGCCAGCAGTTCCCTCAGGACAGGGGCTAACTATGGCTACACCTTC.